Below are 30 T cell receptor beta chains sequenced from a single sample in a study of vaccination and CD4 T cells after COVID-19. Researchers used the Oncomine TCR Beta short-read assay to sequence DNA from cultured CD4+ T cells. TCRdb itself ran the PCR reads through MiXCR, one entry per CDR3 protein. The table has several thousand distinct CDR3 sequences, 43% seen once. The treatment was: roughly 10-day PBMC culture with coronavirus spike peptide pools or control peptides (ViraFEST assay). Their target antigens are unknown. Sequenced sample: CD4+ T cells from blood, cultured in vitro. The receptor source for this set is a human donor who had recovered from COVID-19.

This chain links TRBV2 with TRBJ2-7; D possibly uses TRBD1 or TRBD2 (5 bases each). The CDR3 length is 15 residues. V shed 1 base and J shed 5 bases, with 15 bases lying between them. CDR1 SNHLY and CDR2 FYNNEI come from the germline V gene. CDR3 bases: TGTGCCAGCAGTGAAGAGGGGCAGGGAGAGGACGAGCAGTACTTC. Translated, it gives CASSEEGQGEDEQYF.

The genes are TRBV12-5 and TRBJ1-1, with D unclear. Germline V gene sequence: CDR1 LGHNT, CDR2 FRNRAP. The CDR3 totals 14 residues. Trimming removed 1 base at V and 8 bases at J, with 14 bases between. CDR3 nucleotide sequence: TGTGCTAGTGGTTTGGAACGCAAGACCGGAGAAGCTTTCTTT. Translation: CASGLERKTGEAFF.

This sequence joins TRBV11-2 and TRBJ2-2; TRBD1 aligns across 11 bases. V lost 5 bases to trimming and J lost 2 bases; unmatched junction nucleotides: 4. CDR1 and CDR2 (germline): SGHAT, FQNNGV. The CDR3 loop spans 16 amino acids. As DNA, the CDR3 is TGTGCCAGCAGCCCGAGGACAGGGGGCAACACCGGGGAGCTGTTTTTT. Translating gives CASSPRTGGNTGELFF.

This clonotype is medium-sized within its sample. The chain uses TRBV7-2 and TRBJ2-5; TRBD2 aligns across 8 bases. V gave up 3 bases and J gave up 7 bases; unmatched junction bases: 7. There are 14 residues in the CDR3. Germline V gives CDR1 SGHTA, CDR2 FQGNSA. For the CDR3, the DNA is TGTGCCAGCAGCTTCCTAGCGGGCGGGGGGACCCAGTACTTC. Encoded protein: CASSFLAGGGTQYF.

The rearrangement joins TRBV6-1 to TRBJ2-1; 8 nucleotides align to TRBD2. In germline, CDR1 is MNHNS, CDR2 SASEGT. The CDR3 is 16 residues long. V was clipped by 6 bases and J by 5 bases; unmatched bases: 12. The CDR3 here is CASSGAGGRTHNEQFF. As DNA, the CDR3 is TGTGCCAGCAGCGGGGCGGGCGGGAGGACCCACAATGAGCAGTTCTTC.

This clonotype showed up just a few times. The chain carries TRBV20-1 and TRBJ1-4, with D unclear. The CDR3 runs 14 residues. CDR1 is DFQATT and CDR2 is SNEGSKA in the germline V gene (reference sequence). Trimming took off 3 bases at V and 5 bases at J, with 13 bases between the two ends. The CDR3 coding sequence is TGCAGTGCTAGGGCCCGCCGGGGAAATGAAAAACTGTTTTTT. Its protein product is CSARARRGNEKLFF.

The chain links TRBV21-1 to TRBJ2-1; the tabulated D call, TRBD2, remains unverified against the DNA. TRBV21-1 is marked as a pseudogene. The CDR3 has 17 amino acids. CDR3 protein: CASSKDWGTSGYNEQFF. Here the CDR3 DNA reads TGTGCCAGCAGCAAAGATTGGGGGACTAGCGGCTACAATGAGCAGTTCTTC.

This chain links TRBV18 with TRBJ1-1; no clear D gene. The CDR3 has 13 amino acids. CDR1 and CDR2 from the germline V gene are KGHSH and LQKENI. Between the trimmed V and J ends, which lost 4 bases and 1 base, there was a span of 7 bases. The DNA for the CDR3 is TGTGCCAGCTCACGTAACAGGAACACTGAAGCTTTCTTT. Residues: CASSRNRNTEAFF.

V and J are TRBV5-1 and TRBJ1-1; TRBD1 is a possible D gene (6 bases). Deletions cut 3 bases from V and 2 bases from J, with 17 bases between. CDR3 length: 16 amino acids. Germline V gene data show CDR1 as SGHRS and CDR2 as YFSETQ. The CDR3 DNA follows: TGCGCCAGCAGCTCCCGTCTGACAGGCGGAAACACTGAAGCTTTCTTT. Translating gives CASSSRLTGGNTEAFF.

This clonotype has only a few counts. The chain uses TRBV30 and TRBJ1-5; D gene unclear. Germline loops: CDR1 GTSNPN, CDR2 SVGIG (reference sequence). The CDR3 consists of 13 residues. Between the trimmed V and J ends, which lost 0 bases and 11 bases, there was a span of 14 bases. The CDR3 spells CAWSVGRQRSQHF. The CDR3 DNA reads as TGTGCCTGGAGTGTAGGTCGGCAGAGGTCCCAGCATTTT.

Comments on this clonotype: One end of the junction varies from germline; a read error may be responsible. The V and J genes are TRBV7-8 and TRBJ2-7, with a tentative D call TRBD1 (6 bases). Germline lookup yields CDR1 SGHVS and CDR2 FQNEAQ. The CDR3 spans 13 residues. The CDR3 loop reads CASSLDRSYEQYF. The CDR3 DNA reads as TGTGCTAGCAGCTTAGACAGGAGCTACGAGCAGTACTTC.

The chain links TRBV20-1 to TRBJ2-7; 9 positions match TRBD1. CDR1 and CDR2 (germline): DFQATT, SNEGSKA (reference sequence). The CDR3 extends over 14 amino acids. V gave up 4 bases and J gave up 5 bases; unmatched junction bases: 9. The chain's CDR3 is CSATPGTGIDEQYF. CDR3 nucleotide sequence: TGCAGTGCTACACCAGGGACAGGGATCGACGAGCAGTACTTC.

This clonotype has just one count. The rearrangement joins TRBV20-1 to TRBJ2-3; 8 bases map to TRBD2. Trimming at V came to 6 bases and at J to 0 bases, leaving 8 bases not matched to a gene. CDR3 length: 15 residues. The germline V gene encodes CDR1 DFQATT and CDR2 SNEGSKA (reference sequence). The CDR3 reads CSATRLATSTDTQYF. For the CDR3, the DNA is TGCAGTGCCACAAGACTAGCGACTAGCACAGATACGCAGTATTTT.

The chain combines TRBV5-6 with TRBJ1-1, with unresolved D. Trimming removed 4 bases at V and 9 bases at J, with 16 bases between. This CDR3 spans 13 amino acids. CDR1 and CDR2 from the germline V gene are SGHDT and YYEEEE. In DNA form, the CDR3 reads TGTGCCAGCAGCGTTGTTGGGCCTTCTCAAGCTTTCTTT. This encodes CASSVVGPSQAFF.

The V call is TRBV19, the J call TRBJ2-5; D might be TRBD2 (6 bases). Germline V gene lookup returns CDR1 LNHDA and CDR2 SQIVND (reference sequence). CDR3 size: 14 residues. Trimming left V 5 bases short and J 0 bases short, with 10 bases between. This chain's CDR3 is CASSVRDYQETQYF. As DNA, the CDR3 is TGTGCCAGTAGTGTTCGGGACTACCAAGAGACCCAGTACTTC.

The J gene is TRBJ2-3, the V gene TRBV6-1, with D unclear. The V end was cut by 0 bases, the J end by 11 bases, with 3 bases between. The CDR3 spans 10 residues. The germline gives CDR1 MNHNS, CDR2 SASEGT. DNA for the CDR3: TGTGCCAGCAGTGAAGCGGAGCAGTATTTT. The encoded protein is CASSEAEQYF.

The chain recombines TRBV12-3 or TRBV12-4 with TRBJ1-1; D gene ambiguous. There are 15 residues in the CDR3. V lost 2 bases and J 2 bases, leaving 12 bases between the germline ends. The CDR3 DNA reads as TGTGCCAGCAGTTTACTGGGTCCCGGCAACACTGAAGCTTTCTTT. This codes for CASSLLGPGNTEAFF.

This clonotype was detected a few times. The chain couples TRBV20-1 to TRBJ2-2, with D possibly TRBD1 on 5 matching bases. Trimming left V 3 bases short and J 1 base short, with 9 bases between. Germline V gene data show CDR1 as DFQATT and CDR2 as SNEGSKA (reference sequence). The CDR3 loop spans 14 amino acids. CDR3 in amino acids: CSASWQGNTGELFF. The CDR3 region has the DNA TGCAGTGCTAGTTGGCAGGGGAACACCGGGGAGCTGTTTTTT.

The V and J genes are TRBV15 and TRBJ2-7; a possible D gene is TRBD2 (5 bases). There are 17 residues in the CDR3. The V gene lost 0 bases and the J gene lost 4 bases, with 19 bases spanning the gap. Per germline, CDR1 LNHNV and CDR2 YYDKDF (reference sequence). The CDR3 region has the DNA TGTGCCACCAGCAGAGATCTGCCTGGGCGTAGAGGGTACGAGCAGTACTTC. Protein product: CATSRDLPGRRGYEQYF.

This clonotype was seen a few times. The V gene is TRBV2, the J gene TRBJ2-3, with D unresolved. Trimming removed 5 bases from V and 1 base from J, with 7 bases in between. Germline assignment: CDR1 SNHLY and CDR2 FYNNEI. The CDR3 has 13 residues. The CDR3 region has the DNA TGTGCCAGCAGTCTGGCGGGCACAGATACGCAGTATTTT. It is translated as CASSLAGTDTQYF.

In this sample, this clonotype turned up a few times. V usage is TRBV20-1 and J usage is TRBJ2-3, with D possibly being TRBD2 (6 bases). CDR1 and CDR2 from the germline V gene are DFQATT and SNEGSKA (reference sequence). CDR3 length: 14 residues. V dropped 7 bases and J dropped 4 bases, with 18 bases sitting between them. The DNA of the CDR3 is TGCAGTGTCCGTTCTGGAGGGAATCCAGATACGCAGTATTTT. Amino acids: CSVRSGGNPDTQYF.

The chain has TRBV7-9 and TRBJ2-7; D ambiguous. V lost 5 bases to trimming and J lost 0 bases, with 14 bases between them. This CDR3 is 15 amino acids long. The germline V gene encodes CDR1 SEHNR and CDR2 FQNEAQ (reference sequence). Here the CDR3 DNA reads TGTGCCAGCAGCGCCGCAGATATGTTCTCCTACGAGCAGTACTTC. This gives the protein CASSAADMFSYEQYF.

The chain links TRBV4-3 to TRBJ2-3, with no clear D. The CDR3 is 15 amino acids. CDR1 and CDR2 from the germline V gene are LGHNA and YSLEER. V shed 0 bases and J shed 1 base, with 8 bases lying between them. Here the CDR3 reads CASSQDPRGTDTQYF. The CDR3 bases are TGCGCCAGCAGCCAAGATCCTAGAGGCACAGATACGCAGTATTTT.

The V and J genes are TRBV6-1 and TRBJ1-6; 10 bases fit TRBD1. CDR1 MNHNS and CDR2 SASEGT come from the germline V gene. The CDR3 runs to 17 residues. V shed 5 bases and J 1 base; nucleotides not matched to a gene: 5. The chain's CDR3 is CASSQMGQGSYNSPLHF. The DNA of the CDR3 is TGTGCCAGCAGTCAAATGGGACAGGGGTCCTATAATTCACCCCTCCACTTT.

The V and J genes are TRBV7-3 and TRBJ2-1; 11 bases are shared with TRBD2. The V gene's germline CDR1 is SGHTA and CDR2 FQGTGA. There are 14 residues in the CDR3. Losses at the gene ends were 2 bases for V and 11 bases for J; bases not matched to a gene: 5. The CDR3 sequence: CASSLLLAGGKQFF. The DNA for the CDR3 is TGTGCCAGCAGCTTATTGCTAGCGGGGGGTAAGCAGTTCTTC.

This clonotype has only a few counts. The chain combines TRBV19 with TRBJ2-5, with TRBD1 as a possible D gene (5 bases). This CDR3 spans 14 amino acids. V gave up 0 bases and J gave up 5 bases, with 10 bases separating them. Looked up from germline, CDR1 is LNHDA and CDR2 is SQIVND (reference sequence). This chain's CDR3 is CASSIDTGPETQYF. DNA of the CDR3: TGTGCCAGTAGTATAGACACAGGCCCGGAGACCCAGTACTTC.

V usage is TRBV6-1 and J usage is TRBJ2-1, with 9 bases matching TRBD1. J was trimmed by 6 bases and V by 5 bases; bases with no gene match: 5. The V gene's germline CDR1 is MNHNS and CDR2 SASEGT. The CDR3 spans 14 residues. CDR3: CASSRDRVGNEQFF. The CDR3 DNA reads TGTGCCAGCAGTAGGGACAGGGTTGGCAATGAGCAGTTCTTC.

The J gene is TRBJ2-5, the V gene TRBV25-1; D is possibly TRBD1 or TRBD2 (5 bases each). Trimming removed 3 bases at V and 1 base at J, with 12 bases between. This CDR3 is 15 amino acids long. Germline CDR1 MGHDK, CDR2 SYGVNS. The CDR3 DNA follows: TGTGCCAGCAGTGATCCCCGGGACGCCCAAGAGACCCAGTACTTC. The encoded protein is CASSDPRDAQETQYF.

A few counts support this clonotype. The rearrangement joins TRBV20-1 to TRBJ2-6; the match to TRBD2 covers 7 bases. The V gene's germline CDR1 is DFQATT and CDR2 SNEGSKA (reference sequence). Trimming at V came to 5 bases and at J to 2 bases, leaving 6 bases not matched to a gene. CDR3 length: 15 residues. Here the CDR3 reads CSAAQAGTGANVLTF. CDR3 bases: TGCAGTGCTGCGCAAGCGGGGACTGGGGCCAACGTCCTGACTTTC.

The chain recombines TRBV27 with TRBJ1-2; TRBD1 agrees at 7 bases. The CDR3 length is 14 residues. The junction had 5 bases not matched to a gene; V was cut back by 5 bases and J by 2 bases. Per germline, CDR1 MNHEY and CDR2 SMNVEV (reference sequence). The CDR3 sequence is CASSPGQPNYGYTF. CDR3 coding DNA: TGTGCCAGCAGTCCGGGACAGCCAAACTATGGCTACACCTTC.